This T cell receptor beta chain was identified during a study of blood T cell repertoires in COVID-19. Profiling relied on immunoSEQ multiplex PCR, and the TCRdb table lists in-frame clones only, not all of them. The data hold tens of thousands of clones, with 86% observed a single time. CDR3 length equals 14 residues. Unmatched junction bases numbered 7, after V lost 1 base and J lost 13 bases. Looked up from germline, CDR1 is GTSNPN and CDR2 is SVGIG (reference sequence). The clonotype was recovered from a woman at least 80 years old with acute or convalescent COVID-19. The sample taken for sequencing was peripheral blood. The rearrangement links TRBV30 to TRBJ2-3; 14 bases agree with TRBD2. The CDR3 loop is CAWSAGLAGGHKYF. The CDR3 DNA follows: TGTGCCTGGAGTGCCGGACTAGCGGGGGGTCATAAGTATTTT.